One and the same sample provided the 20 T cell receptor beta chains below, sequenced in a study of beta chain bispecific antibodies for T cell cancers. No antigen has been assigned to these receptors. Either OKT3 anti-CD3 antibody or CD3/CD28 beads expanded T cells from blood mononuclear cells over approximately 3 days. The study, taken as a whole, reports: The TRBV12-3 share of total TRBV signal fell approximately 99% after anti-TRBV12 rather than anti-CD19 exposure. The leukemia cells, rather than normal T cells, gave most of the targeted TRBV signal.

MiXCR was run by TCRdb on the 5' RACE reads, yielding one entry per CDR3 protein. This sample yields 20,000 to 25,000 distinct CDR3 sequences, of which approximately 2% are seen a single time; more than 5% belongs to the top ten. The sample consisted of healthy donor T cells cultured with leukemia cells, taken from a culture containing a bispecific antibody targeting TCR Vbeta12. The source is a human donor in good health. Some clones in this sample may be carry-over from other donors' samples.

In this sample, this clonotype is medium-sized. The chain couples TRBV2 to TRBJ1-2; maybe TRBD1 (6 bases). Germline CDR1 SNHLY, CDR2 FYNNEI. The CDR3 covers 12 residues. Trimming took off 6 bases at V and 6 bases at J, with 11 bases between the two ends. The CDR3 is CASRLGHHGYTF. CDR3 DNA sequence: TGTGCCAGCAGGTTGGGACATCATGGCTACACCTTC.

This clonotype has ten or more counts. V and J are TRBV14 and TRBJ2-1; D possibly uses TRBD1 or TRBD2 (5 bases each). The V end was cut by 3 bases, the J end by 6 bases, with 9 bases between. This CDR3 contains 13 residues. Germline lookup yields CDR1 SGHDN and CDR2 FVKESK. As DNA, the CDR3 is TGTGCCAGCAGCCATGGGGCGGGCAATGAGCAGTTCTTC. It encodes CASSHGAGNEQFF.

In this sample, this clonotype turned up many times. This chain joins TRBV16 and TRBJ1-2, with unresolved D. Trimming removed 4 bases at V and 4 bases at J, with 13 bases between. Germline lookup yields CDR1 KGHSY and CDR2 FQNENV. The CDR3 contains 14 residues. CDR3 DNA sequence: TGTGCCAGCAGCCTGAACACTGGGGTCTATGGCTACACCTTC. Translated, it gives CASSLNTGVYGYTF.

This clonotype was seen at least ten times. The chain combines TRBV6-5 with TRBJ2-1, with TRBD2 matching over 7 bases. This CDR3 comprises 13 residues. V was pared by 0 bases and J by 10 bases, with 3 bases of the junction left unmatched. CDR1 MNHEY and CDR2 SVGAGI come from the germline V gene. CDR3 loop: CASSYSSSGEQFF. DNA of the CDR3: TGTGCCAGCAGTTACTCGAGTAGCGGGGAGCAGTTCTTC.

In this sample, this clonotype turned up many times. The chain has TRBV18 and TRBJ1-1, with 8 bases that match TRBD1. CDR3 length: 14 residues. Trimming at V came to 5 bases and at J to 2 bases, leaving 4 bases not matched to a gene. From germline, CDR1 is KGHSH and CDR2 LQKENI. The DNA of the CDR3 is TGTGCCAGCTCAAAGACAGGGGCTAACACTGAAGCTTTCTTT. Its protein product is CASSKTGANTEAFF.

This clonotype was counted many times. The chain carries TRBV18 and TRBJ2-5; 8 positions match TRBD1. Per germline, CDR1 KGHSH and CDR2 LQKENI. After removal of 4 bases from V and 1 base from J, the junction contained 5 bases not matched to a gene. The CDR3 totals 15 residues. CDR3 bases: TGTGCCAGCTCACGCCGGGACAGGCCCCAAGAGACCCAGTACTTC. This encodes CASSRRDRPQETQYF.

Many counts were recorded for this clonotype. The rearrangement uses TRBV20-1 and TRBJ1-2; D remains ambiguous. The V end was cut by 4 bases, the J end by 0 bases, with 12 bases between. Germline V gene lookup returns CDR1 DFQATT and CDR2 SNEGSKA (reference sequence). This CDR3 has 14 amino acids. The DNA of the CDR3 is TGCAGTGCTACCCCCCGGAACTCTAACTATGGCTACACCTTC. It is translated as CSATPRNSNYGYTF.

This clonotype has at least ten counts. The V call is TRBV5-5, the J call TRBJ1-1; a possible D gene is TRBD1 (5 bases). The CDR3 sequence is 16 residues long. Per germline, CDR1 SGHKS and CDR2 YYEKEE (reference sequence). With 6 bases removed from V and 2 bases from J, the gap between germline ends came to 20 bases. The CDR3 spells CASKTKETVFNTEAFF. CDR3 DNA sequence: TGTGCCAGCAAAACAAAAGAGACAGTATTTAACACTGAAGCTTTCTTT. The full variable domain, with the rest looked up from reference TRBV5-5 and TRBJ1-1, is DAGVTQSPTHLIKTRGQQVTLRCSPISGHKSVSWYQQVLGQGPQFIFQYYEKEERGRGNFPDRFSARQFPNYSSELNVNALLLGDSALYLCASKTKETVFNTEAFFGQGTRLTVV.

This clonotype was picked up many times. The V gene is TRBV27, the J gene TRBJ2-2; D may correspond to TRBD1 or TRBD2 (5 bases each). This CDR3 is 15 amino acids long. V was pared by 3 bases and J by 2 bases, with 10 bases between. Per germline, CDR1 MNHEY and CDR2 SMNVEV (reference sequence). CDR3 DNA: TGTGCCAGCAGTTTCGGGACGGATAACACCGGGGAGCTGTTTTTT. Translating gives CASSFGTDNTGELFF.

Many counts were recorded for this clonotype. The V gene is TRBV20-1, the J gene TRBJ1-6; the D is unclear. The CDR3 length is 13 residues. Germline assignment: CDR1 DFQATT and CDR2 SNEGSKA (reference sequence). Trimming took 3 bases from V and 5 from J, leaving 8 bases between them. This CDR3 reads CSARAEDNSPLHF. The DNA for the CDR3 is TGCAGTGCTAGGGCAGAAGATAATTCACCCCTCCACTTT.

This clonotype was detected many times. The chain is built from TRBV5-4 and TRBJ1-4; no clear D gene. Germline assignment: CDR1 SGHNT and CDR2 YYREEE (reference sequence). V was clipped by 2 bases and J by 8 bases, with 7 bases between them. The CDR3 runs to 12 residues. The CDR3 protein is CASSFLGEKLFF. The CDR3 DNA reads TGTGCCAGCAGCTTTTTGGGGGAAAAACTGTTTTTT.

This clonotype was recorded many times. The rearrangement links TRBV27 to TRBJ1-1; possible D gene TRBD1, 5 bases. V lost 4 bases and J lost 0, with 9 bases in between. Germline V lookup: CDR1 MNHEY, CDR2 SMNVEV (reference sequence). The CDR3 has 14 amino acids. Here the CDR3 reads CASSSGRMNTEAFF. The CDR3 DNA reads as TGTGCCAGCAGTTCAGGGAGAATGAACACTGAAGCTTTCTTT.

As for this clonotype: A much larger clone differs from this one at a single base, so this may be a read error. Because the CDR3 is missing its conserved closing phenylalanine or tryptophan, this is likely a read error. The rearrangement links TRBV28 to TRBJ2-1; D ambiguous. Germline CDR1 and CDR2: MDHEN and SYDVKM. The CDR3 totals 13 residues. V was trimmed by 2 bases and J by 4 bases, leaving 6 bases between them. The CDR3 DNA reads TGTGCCAGCAGTTTAACTCTATACAATGAGCAGTTCTAC. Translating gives CASSLTLYNEQFY.

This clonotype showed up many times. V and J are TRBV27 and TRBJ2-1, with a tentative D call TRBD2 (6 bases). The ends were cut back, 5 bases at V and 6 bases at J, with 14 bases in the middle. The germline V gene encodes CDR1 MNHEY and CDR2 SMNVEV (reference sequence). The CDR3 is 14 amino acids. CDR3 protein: CASSTRWRGNEQFF. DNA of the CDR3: TGTGCCAGCAGTACGCGGTGGAGGGGCAATGAGCAGTTCTTC.

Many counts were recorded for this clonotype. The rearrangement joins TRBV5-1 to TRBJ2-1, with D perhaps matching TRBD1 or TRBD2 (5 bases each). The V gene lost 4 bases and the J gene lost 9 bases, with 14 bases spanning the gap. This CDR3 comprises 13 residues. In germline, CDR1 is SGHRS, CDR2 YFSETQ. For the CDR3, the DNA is TGCGCCAGCAGCATCCGGGGACCCGCTGAGCAGTTCTTC. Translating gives CASSIRGPAEQFF.

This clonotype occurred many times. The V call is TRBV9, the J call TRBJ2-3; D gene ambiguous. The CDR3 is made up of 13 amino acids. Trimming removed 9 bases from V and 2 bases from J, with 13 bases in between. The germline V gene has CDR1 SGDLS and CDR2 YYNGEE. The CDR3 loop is CATSGEITDTQYF. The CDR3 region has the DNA TGTGCCACGAGTGGGGAAATCACAGATACGCAGTATTTT. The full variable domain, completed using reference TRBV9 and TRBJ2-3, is DSGVTQTPKHLITATGQRVTLRCSPRSGDLSVYWYQQSLDQGLQFLIQYYNGEERAKGNILERFSAQQFPDLHSELNLSSLELGDSALYFCATSGEITDTQYFGPGTRLTVL.

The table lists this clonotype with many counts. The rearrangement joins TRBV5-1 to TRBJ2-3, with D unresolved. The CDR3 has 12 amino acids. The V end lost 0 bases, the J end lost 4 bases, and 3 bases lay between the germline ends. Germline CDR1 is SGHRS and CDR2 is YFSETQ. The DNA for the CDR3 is TGCGCCAGCAGCTTGGAAGCAGATACGCAGTATTTT. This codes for CASSLEADTQYF.

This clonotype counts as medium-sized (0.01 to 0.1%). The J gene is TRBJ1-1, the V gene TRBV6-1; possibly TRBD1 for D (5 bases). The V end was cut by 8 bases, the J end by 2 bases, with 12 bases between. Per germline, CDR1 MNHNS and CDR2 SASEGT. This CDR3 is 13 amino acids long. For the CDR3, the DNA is TGTGCCAGCGGAGGGGTGGTAAACACTGAAGCTTTCTTT. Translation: CASGGVVNTEAFF.

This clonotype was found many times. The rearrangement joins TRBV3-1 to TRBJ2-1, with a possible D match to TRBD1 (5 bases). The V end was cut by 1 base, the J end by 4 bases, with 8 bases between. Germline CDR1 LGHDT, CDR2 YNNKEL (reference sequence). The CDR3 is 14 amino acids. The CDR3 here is CASSQVSGYNEQFF. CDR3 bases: TGTGCCAGCAGCCAAGTATCAGGGTACAATGAGCAGTTCTTC.

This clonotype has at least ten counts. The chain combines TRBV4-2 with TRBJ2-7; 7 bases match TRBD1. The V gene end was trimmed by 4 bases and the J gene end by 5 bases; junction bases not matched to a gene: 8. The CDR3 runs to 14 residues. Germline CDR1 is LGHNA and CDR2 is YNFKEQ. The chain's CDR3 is CASSPYGDSHEQYF. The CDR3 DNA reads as TGTGCCAGCAGCCCGTACGGGGACAGCCACGAGCAGTACTTC.